The T cell receptor (beta chain) under discussion was sequenced for a study of blood T cell repertoires in COVID-19. On the study more broadly: T cells, B-cell-depleted T cells, or PBMCs provided the cDNA or gDNA that served as material.

Trimming took off 6 bases at V and 3 bases at J, with 9 bases between the two ends. Germline V lookup: CDR1 MNHEY, CDR2 SMNVEV (reference sequence). This CDR3 region has 13 residues. Participant age was roughly 18 to 100 years, and participants resided in approximately 24 US areas. TCRdb keeps only in-frame clones here, not all; method: immunoSEQ multiplex PCR. The sample consists of about 200,000 clones, about 90% of them appearing once. Sequencing was performed on PBMCs or T cells enriched from blood (not recorded which). The chain employs TRBV27 and TRBJ1-3; perhaps TRBD1 as D (5 bases). The TCR comes from a woman between 18 and 30 years old who had recovered from COVID-19. The CDR3 here is CASRGGDGNTIYF. The CDR3 DNA sequence: TGTGCCAGCAGGGGGGGGGATGGAAACACCATATATTTT.